Sequencing of this T cell receptor beta chain was carried out in a study of blood T cell repertoires in COVID-19. The CDR3 is 15 amino acids. The germline V and J ends were trimmed by 6 bases and 0 bases, with 16 bases remaining between them. The germline CDR1 and CDR2 sequences are SGHRS and YFSETQ. Per the original data handling: The assay estimated nucleated cells by amplifying reference gene primers. Data came from immunoSEQ multiplex PCR; TCRdb stores just in-frame clones and leaves some out. The DNA was the basis for D and trimming; V, J and clone size are from that table. The sample includes about 210,000 clones, about 88% of them seen just once. Those enrolled, adults aged roughly 18 to 90 years, came from 20 to 25 US areas. Participants were placed into cohorts based on the clinical history they reported. The study recruited exposed participants who had met a COVID-19 case within 2 weeks before entry.

The origin of this receptor is a woman under 40 who had been exposed to COVID-19. The chain is built from TRBV5-1 and TRBJ2-7; possible D gene TRBD1, 7 bases. Sequences were obtained from PBMCs or T cells enriched from blood (not recorded which). The DNA for the CDR3 is TGCGCCAGCACCAAACGGGGGACAGCCTCCTACGAGCAGTACTTC. Its translation is CASTKRGTASYEQYF.